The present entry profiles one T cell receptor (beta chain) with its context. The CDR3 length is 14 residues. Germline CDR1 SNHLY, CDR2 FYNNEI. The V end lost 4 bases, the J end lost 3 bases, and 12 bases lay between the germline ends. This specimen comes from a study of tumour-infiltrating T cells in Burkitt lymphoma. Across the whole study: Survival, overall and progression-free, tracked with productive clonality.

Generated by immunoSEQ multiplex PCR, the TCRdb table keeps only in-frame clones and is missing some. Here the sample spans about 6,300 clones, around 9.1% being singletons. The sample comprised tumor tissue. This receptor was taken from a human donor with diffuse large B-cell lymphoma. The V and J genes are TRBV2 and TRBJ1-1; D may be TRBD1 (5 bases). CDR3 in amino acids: CASSVQGMDTEAFF. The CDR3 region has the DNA TGTGCCAGCAGTGTGCAGGGAATGGACACTGAAGCTTTCTTT.